The TCR beta chain under discussion was sequenced for a study of response to subunit inactivated influenza vaccine. The study's findings and limits: With each seasonal influenza vaccination, the authors suggested, few new T cells are recruited.

V shed 5 bases, J shed 1 base, and the junction held 6 bases outside the gene matches. The germline V gene has CDR1 MDHEN and CDR2 SYDVKM. CDR3 size: 16 residues. This clonotype occurred a few times. Its antigen is as yet unknown. TCRdb redid the calling of the RT-PCR reads with MiXCR, one entry per CDR3 protein. The table has about 160,000 distinct CDR3 sequences, 11% seen once. Material: non-naive T cells sorted from PBMCs, obtained more than 35 days after vaccination. This clonotype was sampled from a man aged 50 to 59 who received an inactivated influenza vaccine. The chain is built from TRBV28 and TRBJ2-2, with 8 positions matching TRBD1. The CDR3 DNA reads as TGTGCCAGCAGTAGAGGAGGGACAGGGAACACCGGGGAGCTGTTTTTT. Amino acids: CASSRGGTGNTGELFF.